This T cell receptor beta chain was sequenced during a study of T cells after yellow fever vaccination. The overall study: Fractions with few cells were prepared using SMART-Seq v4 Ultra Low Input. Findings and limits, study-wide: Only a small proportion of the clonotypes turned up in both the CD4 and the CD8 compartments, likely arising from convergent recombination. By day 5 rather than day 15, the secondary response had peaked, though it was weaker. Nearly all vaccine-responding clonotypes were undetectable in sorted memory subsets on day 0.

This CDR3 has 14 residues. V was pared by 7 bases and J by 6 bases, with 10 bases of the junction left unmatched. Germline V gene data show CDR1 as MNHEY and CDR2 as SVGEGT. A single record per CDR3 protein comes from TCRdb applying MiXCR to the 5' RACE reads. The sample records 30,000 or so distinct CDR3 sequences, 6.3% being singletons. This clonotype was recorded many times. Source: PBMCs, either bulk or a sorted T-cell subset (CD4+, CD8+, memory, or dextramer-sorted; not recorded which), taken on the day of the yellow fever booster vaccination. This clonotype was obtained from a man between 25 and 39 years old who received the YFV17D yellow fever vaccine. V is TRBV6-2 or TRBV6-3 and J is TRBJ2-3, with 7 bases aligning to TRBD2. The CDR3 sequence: CASTSRMGGDTQYF. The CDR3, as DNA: TGTGCCAGCACCTCCAGGATGGGGGGGGATACGCAGTATTTT.